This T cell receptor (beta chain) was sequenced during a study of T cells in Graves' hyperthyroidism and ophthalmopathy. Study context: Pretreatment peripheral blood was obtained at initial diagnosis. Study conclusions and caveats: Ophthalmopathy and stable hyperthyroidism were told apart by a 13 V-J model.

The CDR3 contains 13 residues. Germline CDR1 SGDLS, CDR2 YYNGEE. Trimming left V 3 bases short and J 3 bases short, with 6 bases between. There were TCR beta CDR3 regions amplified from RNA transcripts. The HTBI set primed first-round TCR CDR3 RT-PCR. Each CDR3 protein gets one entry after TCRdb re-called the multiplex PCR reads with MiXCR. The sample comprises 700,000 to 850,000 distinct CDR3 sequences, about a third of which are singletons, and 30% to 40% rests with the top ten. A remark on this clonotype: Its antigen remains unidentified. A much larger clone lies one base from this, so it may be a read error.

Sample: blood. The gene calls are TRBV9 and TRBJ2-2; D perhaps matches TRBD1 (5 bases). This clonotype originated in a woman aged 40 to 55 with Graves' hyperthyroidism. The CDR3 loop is CASSGQHTGELFF. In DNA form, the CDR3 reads TGTGCCAGCAGCGGACAGCACACCGGGGAGCTGTTTTTT. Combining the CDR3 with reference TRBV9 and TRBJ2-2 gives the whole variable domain DSGVTQTPKHLITATGQRVTLRCSPRSGDLSVYWYQQSLDQGLQFLIQYYNGEERAKGNILERFSAQQFPDLHSELNLSSLELGDSALYFCASSGQHTGELFFGEGSRLTVL.